The 25 T cell receptor beta chains below all came from one sample that was sequenced in a study of blood T cell repertoires in COVID-19. TCRdb's copy holds only in-frame clones and misses some; the assay was immunoSEQ multiplex PCR. The sample records 40,000 to 60,000 clones, around 83% being singletons. Source material: peripheral blood. These receptors were taken from a man aged 50 or older with acute or convalescent COVID-19.

This chain uses TRBV5-6 with TRBJ1-1; 12 nucleotides line up with TRBD1. Per germline, CDR1 SGHDT and CDR2 YYEEEE. The CDR3 has 18 residues. The V gene end was trimmed by 1 base and the J gene end by 1 base; junction bases not matched to a gene: 8. CDR3 in DNA: TGTGCCAGCAGCTTGCCGGGACAGGGGGCCGTATCGAACACTGAAGCTTTCTTT. Protein: CASSLPGQGAVSNTEAFF.

V is TRBV28 and J is TRBJ2-7; maybe TRBD1 (6 bases). Germline-derived CDR1 and CDR2 are MDHEN and SYDVKM. V lost 6 bases and J 1 base, leaving 10 bases between the germline ends. CDR3 length equals 13 residues. The CDR3 nucleotides are TGTGCCAGCAGGATCGGACAGTCCTACGAGCAGTACTTC. Encoded protein: CASRIGQSYEQYF.

The J gene is TRBJ1-6, the V gene TRBV9; TRBD1 aligns across 7 bases. The CDR3 is 17 amino acids. CDR1 and CDR2 (germline): SGDLS, YYNGEE. J gave up 9 bases and V 3 bases, and 15 bases lay outside the gene matches. Here the CDR3 DNA reads TGTGCCAGCAGCGGACCACAGGGGTTCGGTATTAGTTCACCCCTCCACTTT. Translating it yields CASSGPQGFGISSPLHF.

The chain uses TRBV19 and TRBJ1-1; 8 positions agree with TRBD1. Germline V gene sequence: CDR1 LNHDA, CDR2 SQIVND (reference sequence). The CDR3 runs to 14 residues. Trimming at V came to 4 bases and at J to 3 bases, leaving 4 bases not matched to a gene. In nucleotides, the CDR3 is TGTGCCAGTAGTACGAGACAGGGGTACACTGAAGCTTTCTTT. Its protein is CASSTRQGYTEAFF.

CDR3 sequence reads: CASSFREVGDSPLHF. CDR3 in DNA: TGCGCCAGCAGCTTCAGGGAGGTTGGTGATTCACCCCTCCACTTT. The chain links TRBV5-1 to TRBJ1-6; tentative D call: TRBD1 (5 bases). The ends were cut back, 2 bases at V and 8 bases at J, with 14 bases in the middle. Germline CDR1 and CDR2: SGHRS and YFSETQ. The CDR3 totals 15 residues. Full variable domain (rest looked up from reference TRBV5-1 and TRBJ1-6): KAGVTQTPRYLIKTRGQQVTLSCSPISGHRSVSWYQQTPGQGLQFLFEYFSETQRNKGNFPGRFSGRQFSNSRSEMNVSTLELGDSALYLCASSFREVGDSPLHFGNGTRLTVT.

This clone showed up just once. The V and J genes are TRBV5-6 and TRBJ1-4, with 10 bases lining up with TRBD1. The germline V gene encodes CDR1 SGHDT and CDR2 YYEEEE. Losses at the gene ends were 4 bases for V and 8 bases for J; bases not matched to a gene: 20. The CDR3 is 19 amino acids. DNA for the CDR3: TGTGCCAGCAGCCCGACCGGGGACAGGGGAACACCCGGGGACGAAAAACTGTTTTTT. Amino acids: CASSPTGDRGTPGDEKLFF.

The chain couples TRBV7-9 to TRBJ2-1, with 8 bases aligning to TRBD1. V trimming: 8 bases; J trimming: 8 bases; junction bases outside the gene matches: 14. The CDR3 length is 15 residues. Germline CDR1 is SEHNR and CDR2 is FQNEAQ (reference sequence). The CDR3 DNA is TGTGCCAGCGGGGGCCTTCTCAGCAGGGGGCATGAGCAGTTCTTC. Translation: CASGGLLSRGHEQFF. The complete variable domain, with remaining parts taken from reference TRBV7-9 and TRBJ2-1, reads DTGVSQNPRHKITKRGQNVTFRCDPISEHNRLYWYRQTLGQGPEFLTYFQNEAQLEKSRLLSDRFSAERPKGSFSTLEIQRTEQGDSAMYLCASGGLLSRGHEQFFGPGTRLTVL.

The chain carries TRBV24-1 and TRBJ2-1; 10 bases match TRBD1. This CDR3 region has 15 residues. J lost 6 bases, V lost 12 bases, and 13 bases had no gene match. CDR1 KGHDR and CDR2 SFDVKD come from the germline V gene. CDR3 region: CASSGDRGLSNEQFF. CDR3 DNA: TGTGCCTCTAGTGGCGACAGGGGGCTCAGCAATGAGCAGTTCTTC.

CDR3 DNA sequence: TGTGCCAGCAGTTTATTTACTGGTGAGCAGTTCTTC. It yields the protein CASSLFTGEQFF. J is TRBJ2-1 and V is TRBV12-3 or TRBV12-4, with no clear D. The V end was cut by 2 bases, the J end by 9 bases, with 8 bases between. There are 12 residues in the CDR3.

This clone was detected only a few times. The rearrangement uses TRBV7-9 and TRBJ2-2; 13 nucleotides agree with TRBD2. Germline V CDR1 and CDR2: SEHNR, FQNEAQ (reference sequence). V was pared by 5 bases and J by 6 bases, with 6 bases of the junction left unmatched. This CDR3 comprises 16 residues. CDR3 sequence reads: CASSHAGLAGPGELFF. CDR3 in DNA: TGTGCCAGCAGCCATGCGGGACTAGCGGGGCCCGGGGAGCTGTTTTTT.

J is TRBJ1-2 and V is TRBV27; 7 bases fit TRBD1. Germline V gives CDR1 MNHEY, CDR2 SMNVEV (reference sequence). Unmatched junction bases numbered 13, after V lost 5 bases and J lost 7 bases. The CDR3 has 15 residues. The DNA for the CDR3 is TGTGCCAGCAGTACCCCAACACAGGGGTTAGGTGGCTACACCTTC. Amino acids: CASSTPTQGLGGYTF.

The chain is built from TRBV20-1 and TRBJ2-1; a weak D match, TRBD2 (6 bases). V was pared by 6 bases and J by 13 bases, with 13 bases between. This CDR3 contains 10 residues. Germline CDR1 is DFQATT and CDR2 is SNEGSKA (reference sequence). The CDR3: CSAPKGLQFF. As DNA, the CDR3 is TGCAGTGCCCCAAAGGGACTTCAGTTCTTC.

J is TRBJ1-5 and V is TRBV2; the D gene is possibly TRBD1 (5 bases). CDR3 length equals 15 residues. Germline V lookup: CDR1 SNHLY, CDR2 FYNNEI. V lost 7 bases and J 3 bases, leaving 16 bases between the germline ends. The CDR3 is CASTVGQDPNQPQHF. The CDR3 region has the DNA TGTGCCAGCACGGTAGGACAAGATCCCAATCAGCCCCAGCATTTT.

The chain uses TRBV7-8 and TRBJ2-3, with 9 bases lining up with TRBD2. J was trimmed by 2 bases and V by 5 bases; bases with no gene match: 8. Germline V lookup: CDR1 SGHVS, CDR2 FQNEAQ. The CDR3 spans 16 residues. Here the CDR3 reads CASSPRLAGYTDTQYF. The DNA for the CDR3 is TGTGCCAGCAGCCCCCGGCTAGCGGGGTACACAGATACGCAGTATTTT.

As concerns this clone: Other DNA sequences in this sample translate to the same CDR3. J is TRBJ2-1 and V is TRBV27; TRBD2 aligns across 10 bases. The germline V gene has CDR1 MNHEY and CDR2 SMNVEV (reference sequence). After removal of 5 bases from V and 3 bases from J, the junction contained 7 bases not matched to a gene. The CDR3 covers 16 residues. CDR3 loop: CASSRLAGGSYNEQFF. CDR3 sequence (DNA): TGTGCCAGCAGTCGTTTAGCGGGGGGCAGCTACAATGAGCAGTTCTTC.

The chain uses TRBV6-5 and TRBJ2-2; perhaps TRBD1 as D (6 bases). CDR1 MNHEY and CDR2 SVGAGI come from the germline V gene. The germline V and J ends were trimmed by 6 bases and 5 bases, with 13 bases remaining between them. This CDR3 has 14 residues. In nucleotides, the CDR3 is TGTGCCAGCAGCAGACTGAGGGGGACCGGGGAGCTGTTTTTT. It translates to CASSRLRGTGELFF.

V usage is TRBV30 and J usage is TRBJ1-1; unclear D gene. Trimming cost V 2 bases and J 1 base, with 14 bases left between them. This CDR3 has 15 residues. Germline-derived CDR1 and CDR2 are GTSNPN and SVGIG (reference sequence). CDR3 protein: CAWSWTEGRNTEAFF. In DNA form, the CDR3 reads TGTGCCTGGAGTTGGACGGAGGGTAGGAACACTGAAGCTTTCTTT. The full variable domain, completed using reference TRBV30 and TRBJ1-1, is SQTIHQWPATLVQPVGSPLSLECTVEGTSNPNLYWYRQAAGRGLQLLFYSVGIGQISSEVPQNLSASRPQDRQFILSSKKLLLSDSGFYLCAWSWTEGRNTEAFFGQGTRLTVV.

V is TRBV5-5 and J is TRBJ2-5, with D unclear. Germline CDR1 is SGHKS and CDR2 is YYEKEE (reference sequence). The CDR3 contains 12 residues. V was trimmed by 4 bases and J by 5 bases, leaving 9 bases between them. The CDR3 bases are TGTGCCAGCAGCCGCGTCCTGGAGACCCAGTACTTC. This encodes CASSRVLETQYF.

V and J are TRBV6-5 and TRBJ1-2; D remains unclear. The CDR3 is 12 amino acids. The germline V gene has CDR1 MNHEY and CDR2 SVGAGI. V lost 6 bases and J 6 bases, leaving 11 bases between the germline ends. The CDR3 sequence: CASRAVPNGYTF. The CDR3 coding sequence is TGTGCCAGCAGGGCCGTCCCCAATGGCTACACCTTC.

V gene TRBV5-1 combines with J gene TRBJ2-7; 7 bases are a match to TRBD1. The CDR3 spans 15 residues. Germline V gene data show CDR1 as SGHRS and CDR2 as YFSETQ. The J segment lost 0 bases and the V segment lost 2 bases, leaving 5 bases of the junction unmatched. CDR3: CASSFSGGFSYEQYF. CDR3 bases: TGCGCCAGCAGCTTCTCAGGGGGTTTCTCCTACGAGCAGTACTTC.

The rearrangement links TRBV9 to TRBJ1-2; D gene ambiguous. This CDR3 spans 17 amino acids. V lost 0 bases, J lost 4 bases, and 19 bases lay in between. Germline CDR1 reads SGDLS; CDR2 reads YYNGEE. This chain's CDR3 is CASSVARTALASYGYTF. CDR3 in DNA: TGTGCCAGCAGCGTAGCTCGGACCGCTCTAGCGTCCTATGGCTACACCTTC.

This clone was picked up one time. The chain joins TRBV6-2 or TRBV6-3 to TRBJ1-5; the match to TRBD1 covers 9 bases. Per the germline V gene, CDR1 is MNHEY and CDR2 is SVGEGT. V trimming: 6 bases; J trimming: 4 bases; junction bases outside the gene matches: 13. The CDR3 length is 17 residues. The CDR3 DNA sequence: TGTGCCAGCAGCCCAGGGCCGGGACAGGGAGAGAATCAGCCCCAGCATTTT. Protein: CASSPGPGQGENQPQHF.

This chain links TRBV27 with TRBJ1-6; unclear D gene. The CDR3 is 13 residues long. Germline CDR1 MNHEY, CDR2 SMNVEV (reference sequence). V lost 6 bases and J 0 bases, leaving 3 bases between the germline ends. The CDR3 nucleotides read TGTGCCAGCAGGAGCTCCTATAATTCACCCCTCCACTTT. Translated: CASRSSYNSPLHF.

The chain combines TRBV27 with TRBJ2-3; 11 positions agree with TRBD2. This CDR3 spans 14 amino acids. Germline CDR1 reads MNHEY; CDR2 reads SMNVEV (reference sequence). V gave up 5 bases and J gave up 5 bases; unmatched junction bases: 3. CDR3 in amino acids: CASSLGTSGDTQYF. The CDR3 DNA is TGTGCCAGCAGTCTAGGGACTAGCGGAGATACGCAGTATTTT.

The chain recombines TRBV6-2 or TRBV6-3 with TRBJ2-7; D call uncertain. Germline CDR1 is MNHEY and CDR2 is SVGEGT. The CDR3 runs to 14 residues. V was pared by 2 bases and J by 2 bases, with 10 bases between. DNA for the CDR3: TGTGCCAGCAGTTACCCCGTACTAACCTACGAGCAGTACTTC. This encodes CASSYPVLTYEQYF.